These T cell receptor beta chains were read from a single sample in a study of early T cells in non-severe SARS-CoV-2 infection. Using its own MiXCR run on the 5' RACE reads, TCRdb lists one record per CDR3 protein. The data show 65,000 to 70,000 distinct CDR3 sequences, roughly a tenth seen once. Sample: whole blood. The receptors were sampled from an adult who was a healthcare worker with PCR-confirmed SARS-CoV-2 infection or an uninfected control (not recorded which). The conserved cysteine and the conserved F or W are not part of the CDR3 here. Only some rows state a clone size, as once, few, many or a class for expanded clones.

CDR3 protein	clone size	V gene	J gene
ASSVKSYLTGELF	few	TRBV7-9	TRBJ2-2
ASSPPASGGDRELF	many	TRBV5-1	TRBJ2-2
ASSQGGRSEKLF	-	TRBV6-5	TRBJ1-4
ASSPSGSAYEQY	-	TRBV12-3/TRBV12-4	TRBJ2-7
ASSLLAGGNEQF	-	TRBV7-9	TRBJ2-1
ASSPEWKDADTQY	few	TRBV7-9	TRBJ2-3
ASTRGGSFEQF	few	TRBV25-1	TRBJ2-1
ASSLDVPPRTDTQY	many	TRBV5-6	TRBJ2-3
ASSFGRGGTGANVLT	-	TRBV27	TRBJ2-6
SAREPGHSGYT	few	TRBV20-1	TRBJ1-2
SAKPGFGYNEQF	few	TRBV20-1	TRBJ2-1
ASSPDSLEQY	few	TRBV10-2	TRBJ2-7
ASTLRGLGGSSYNEQF	many	TRBV6-1	TRBJ2-1
ASSVAEREETQY	few	TRBV9	TRBJ2-5
ASSFSFPGRAGELF	few	TRBV4-1	TRBJ2-2
ASSRRGSTDTQY	few	TRBV7-9	TRBJ2-3
SARYSGRNEQF	-	TRBV20-1	TRBJ2-1
ASSPMGVIYNEQF	-	TRBV4-1	TRBJ2-1
SARALHGADNSPLH	few	TRBV20-1	TRBJ1-6
ASSLDGRAPLEQY	-	TRBV5-1	TRBJ2-7
SARSRPGTDTQY	few	TRBV20-1	TRBJ2-3
SALARQGREEAF	-	TRBV20-1	TRBJ1-1
ASNDRGMIYEQY	few	TRBV6-1	TRBJ2-7
ASKKRAGELF	many	TRBV6-2/TRBV6-3	TRBJ2-2
ATNRDSRSSYEQY	many	TRBV6-6	TRBJ2-7
ASSLASLGEAF	-	TRBV12-3/TRBV12-4	TRBJ1-1
ASSTQGTGELF	many	TRBV19	TRBJ2-2
ASSRDTPLDGYT	-	TRBV5-1	TRBJ1-2
ASSPLQIMNTEAF	-	TRBV11-3	TRBJ1-1